This TCR beta chain was captured by sequencing in a study of T-cell memory formation after mild COVID-19. Regarding the study as a whole: Mainly CM and EM harbored the contracting CD4+ clones; mainly EMRA harbored the CD8+ ones. Clones from the second wave (peaking day 37) had unconfirmed SARS-CoV-2 specificity.

V lost 6 bases, J lost 6 bases, and 17 bases stayed unmatched. CDR3 length: 16 amino acids. Germline V gene lookup returns CDR1 SGHRS and CDR2 YFSETQ. cDNA libraries for TCR alpha and TCR beta, carrying sample barcodes and UMIs, came from 5'RACE with constant-segment primers. One entry per CDR3 protein, called by TCRdb with MiXCR from the 5' RACE reads. The sample shows roughly 100,000 distinct CDR3 sequences, about 17% of them seen only once. This clonotype was detected a few times. Its antigen is not identified. This sequence joins TRBV5-1 and TRBJ1-1; 7 bases agree with TRBD1. Sample: PBMCs or a T cell subset sorted from them (not recorded which). This TCR came from an adult woman who had mild COVID-19 (a few samples of this study predate the infection). Cell type and time point are not known. The CDR3 region has the DNA TGCGCCAGCAACCCCACCGGCGGGAGGGGGCGTGCTGAAGCTTTCTTT. Translation gives CASNPTGGRGRAEAFF.